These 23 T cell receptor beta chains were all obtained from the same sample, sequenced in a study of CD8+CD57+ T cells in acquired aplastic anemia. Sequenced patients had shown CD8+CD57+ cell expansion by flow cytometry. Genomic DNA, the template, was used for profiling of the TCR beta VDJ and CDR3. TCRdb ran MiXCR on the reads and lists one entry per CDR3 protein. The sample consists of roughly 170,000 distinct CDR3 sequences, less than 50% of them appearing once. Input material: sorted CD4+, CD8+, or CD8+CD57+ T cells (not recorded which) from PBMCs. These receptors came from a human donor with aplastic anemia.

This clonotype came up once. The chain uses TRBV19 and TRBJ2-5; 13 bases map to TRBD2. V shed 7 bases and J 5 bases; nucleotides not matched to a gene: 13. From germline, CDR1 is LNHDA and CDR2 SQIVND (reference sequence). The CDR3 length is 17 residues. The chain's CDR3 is CASTLSGLAGDLETQYF. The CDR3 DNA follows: TGTGCCAGTACCCTTTCTGGACTAGCGGGGGACCTGGAGACCCAGTACTTC.

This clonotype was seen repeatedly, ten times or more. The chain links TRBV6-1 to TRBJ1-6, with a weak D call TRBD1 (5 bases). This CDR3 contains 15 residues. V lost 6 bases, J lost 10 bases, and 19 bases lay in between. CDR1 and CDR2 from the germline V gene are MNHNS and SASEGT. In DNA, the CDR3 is TGTGCCAGCAGCCCTGAGGCCGGGGCGCAGTCACCCCTCCACTTT. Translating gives CASSPEAGAQSPLHF.

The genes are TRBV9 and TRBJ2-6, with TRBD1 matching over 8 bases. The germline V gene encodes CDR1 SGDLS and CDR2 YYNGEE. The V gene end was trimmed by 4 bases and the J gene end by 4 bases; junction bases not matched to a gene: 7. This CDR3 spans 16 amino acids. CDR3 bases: TGTGCCAGCAGCACGAACCGGGACAGGGGGGCCAACGTCCTGACTTTC. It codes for CASSTNRDRGANVLTF.

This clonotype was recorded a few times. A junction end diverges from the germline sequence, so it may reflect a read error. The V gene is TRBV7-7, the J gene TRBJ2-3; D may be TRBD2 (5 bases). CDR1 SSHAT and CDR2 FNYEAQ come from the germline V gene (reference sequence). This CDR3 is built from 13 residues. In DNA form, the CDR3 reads TGTGCTAGCAGCTTAGAACTAGGAGATACGCAGTATTTT. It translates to CASSLELGDTQYF.

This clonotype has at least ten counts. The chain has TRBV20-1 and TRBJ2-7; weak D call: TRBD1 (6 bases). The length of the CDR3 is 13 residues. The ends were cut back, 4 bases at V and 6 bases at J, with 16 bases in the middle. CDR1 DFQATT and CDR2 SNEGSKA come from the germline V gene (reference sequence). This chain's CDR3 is CSAIQTSGAEQYF. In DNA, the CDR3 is TGCAGTGCTATTCAAACCTCAGGGGCCGAGCAGTACTTC.

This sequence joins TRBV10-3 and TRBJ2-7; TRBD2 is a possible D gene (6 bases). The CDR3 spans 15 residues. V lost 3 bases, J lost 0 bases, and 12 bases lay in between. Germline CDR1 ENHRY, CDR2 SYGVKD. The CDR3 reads CAISDGTGSSYEQYF. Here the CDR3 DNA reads TGTGCCATCAGTGACGGGACTGGGAGCTCCTACGAGCAGTACTTC.

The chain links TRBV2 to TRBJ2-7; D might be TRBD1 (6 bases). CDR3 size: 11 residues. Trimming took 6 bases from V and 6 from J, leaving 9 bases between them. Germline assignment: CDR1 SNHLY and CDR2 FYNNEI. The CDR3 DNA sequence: TGTGCCAGCAGCAACAGGGCCGAGCAGTACTTC. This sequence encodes CASSNRAEQYF. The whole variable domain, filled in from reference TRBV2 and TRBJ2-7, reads EPEVTQTPSHQVTQMGQEVILRCVPISNHLYFYWYRQILGQKVEFLVSFYNNEISEKSEIFDDQFSVERPDGSNFTLKIRSTKLEDSAMYFCASSNRAEQYFGPGTRLTVT.

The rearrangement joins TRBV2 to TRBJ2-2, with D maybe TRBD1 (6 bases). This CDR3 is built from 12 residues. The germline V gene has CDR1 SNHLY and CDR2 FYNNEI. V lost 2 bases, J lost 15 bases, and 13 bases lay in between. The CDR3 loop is CASSENREGLFF. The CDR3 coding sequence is TGTGCCAGCAGTGAAAACAGGGAAGGGTTGTTTTTT.

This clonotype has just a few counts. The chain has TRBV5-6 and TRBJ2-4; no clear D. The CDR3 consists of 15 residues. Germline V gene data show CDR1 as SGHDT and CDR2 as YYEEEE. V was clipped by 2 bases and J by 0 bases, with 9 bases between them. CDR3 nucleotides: TGTGCCAGCAGCTTCATAGAATTAGCCAAAAACATTCAGTACTTC. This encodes CASSFIELAKNIQYF.

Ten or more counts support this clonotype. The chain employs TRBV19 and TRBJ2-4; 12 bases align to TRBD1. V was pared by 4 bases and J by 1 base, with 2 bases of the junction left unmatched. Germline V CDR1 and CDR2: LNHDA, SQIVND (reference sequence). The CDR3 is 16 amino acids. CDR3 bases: TGTGCCAGTAGTAGTGGGACAGGGGGCGCCAAAAACATTCAGTACTTC. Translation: CASSSGTGGAKNIQYF.

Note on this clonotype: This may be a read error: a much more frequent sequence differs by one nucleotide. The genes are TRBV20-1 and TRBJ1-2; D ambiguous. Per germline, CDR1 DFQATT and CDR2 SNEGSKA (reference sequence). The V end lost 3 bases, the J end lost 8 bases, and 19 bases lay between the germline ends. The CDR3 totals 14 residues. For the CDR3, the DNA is TGCAGTGCTAGCTCGGATCGGATTGGTTCGGGCTACACCTTC. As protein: CSASSDRIGSGYTF.

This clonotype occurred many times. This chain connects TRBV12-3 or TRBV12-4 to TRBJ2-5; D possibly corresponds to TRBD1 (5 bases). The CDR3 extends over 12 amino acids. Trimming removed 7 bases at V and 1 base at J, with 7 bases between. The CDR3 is CASKRGQETQYF. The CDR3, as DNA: TGTGCCAGCAAAAGGGGCCAAGAGACCCAGTACTTC.

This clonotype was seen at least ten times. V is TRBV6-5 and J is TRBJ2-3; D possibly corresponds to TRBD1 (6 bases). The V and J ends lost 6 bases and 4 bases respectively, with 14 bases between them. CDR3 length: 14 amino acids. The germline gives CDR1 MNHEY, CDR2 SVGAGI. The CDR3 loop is CASRTGLEADTQYF. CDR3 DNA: TGTGCCAGCAGAACAGGGCTCGAGGCAGATACGCAGTATTTT.

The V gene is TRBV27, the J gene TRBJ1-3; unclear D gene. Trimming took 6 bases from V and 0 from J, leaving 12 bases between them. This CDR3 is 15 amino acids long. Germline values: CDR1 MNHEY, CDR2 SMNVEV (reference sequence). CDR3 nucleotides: TGTGCCAGCAGGGAGGTCGGAATCTCTGGAAACACCATATATTTT. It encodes CASREVGISGNTIYF.

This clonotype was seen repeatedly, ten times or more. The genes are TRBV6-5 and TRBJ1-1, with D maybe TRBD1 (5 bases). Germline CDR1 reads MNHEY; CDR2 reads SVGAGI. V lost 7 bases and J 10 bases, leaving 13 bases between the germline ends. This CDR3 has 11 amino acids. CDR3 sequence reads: CASKQRGPAFF. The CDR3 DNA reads TGTGCCAGCAAGCAGAGGGGACCAGCTTTCTTT.

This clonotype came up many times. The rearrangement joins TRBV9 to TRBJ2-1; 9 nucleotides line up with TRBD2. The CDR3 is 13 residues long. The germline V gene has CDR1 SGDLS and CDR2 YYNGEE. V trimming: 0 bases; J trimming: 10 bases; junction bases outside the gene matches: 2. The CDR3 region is CASSVALAGEQFF. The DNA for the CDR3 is TGTGCCAGCAGCGTAGCGCTAGCGGGAGAGCAGTTCTTC.

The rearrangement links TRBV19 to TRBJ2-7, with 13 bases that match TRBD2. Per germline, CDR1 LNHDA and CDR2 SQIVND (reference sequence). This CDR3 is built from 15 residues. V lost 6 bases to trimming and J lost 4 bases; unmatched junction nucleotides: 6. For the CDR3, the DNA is TGTGCCAGTAGCGGGACTAGCGGGACAATTTACGAGCAGTACTTC. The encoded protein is CASSGTSGTIYEQYF.

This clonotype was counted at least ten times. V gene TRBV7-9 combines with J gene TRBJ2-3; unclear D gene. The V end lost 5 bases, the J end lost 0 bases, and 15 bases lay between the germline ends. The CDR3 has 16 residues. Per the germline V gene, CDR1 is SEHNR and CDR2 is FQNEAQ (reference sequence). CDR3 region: CASSPKVSTSTDTQYF. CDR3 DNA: TGTGCCAGCAGCCCAAAGGTCTCCACTAGCACAGATACGCAGTATTTT.

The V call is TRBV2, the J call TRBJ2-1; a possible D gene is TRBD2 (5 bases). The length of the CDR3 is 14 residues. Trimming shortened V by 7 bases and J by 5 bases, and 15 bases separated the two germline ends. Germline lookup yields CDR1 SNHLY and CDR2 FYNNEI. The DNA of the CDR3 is TGTGCCAGCAAGGCAACCAGGAGGAACAATGAGCAGTTCTTC. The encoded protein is CASKATRRNNEQFF. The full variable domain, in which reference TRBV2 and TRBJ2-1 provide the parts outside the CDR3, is EPEVTQTPSHQVTQMGQEVILRCVPISNHLYFYWYRQILGQKVEFLVSFYNNEISEKSEIFDDQFSVERPDGSNFTLKIRSTKLEDSAMYFCASKATRRNNEQFFGPGTRLTVL.

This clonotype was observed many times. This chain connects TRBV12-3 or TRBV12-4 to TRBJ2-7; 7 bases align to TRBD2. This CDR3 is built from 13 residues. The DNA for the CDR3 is TGTGCGACCAATCTGAGCGGGGCCTACGAGCAGTACTTC. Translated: CATNLSGAYEQYF.

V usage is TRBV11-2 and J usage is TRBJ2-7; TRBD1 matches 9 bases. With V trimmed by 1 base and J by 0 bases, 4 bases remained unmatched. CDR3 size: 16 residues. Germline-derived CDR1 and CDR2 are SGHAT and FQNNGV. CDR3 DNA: TGTGCCAGCAGCTTAGTGACAGGGGGGACCTCCTACGAGCAGTACTTC. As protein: CASSLVTGGTSYEQYF.

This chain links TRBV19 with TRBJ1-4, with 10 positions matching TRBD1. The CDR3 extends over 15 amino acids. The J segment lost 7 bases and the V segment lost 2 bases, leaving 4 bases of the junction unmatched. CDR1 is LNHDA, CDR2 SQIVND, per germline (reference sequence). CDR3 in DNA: TGTGCCAGTAGTATATCGGGGACAGGGGTTGAAAAACTGTTTTTT. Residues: CASSISGTGVEKLFF.

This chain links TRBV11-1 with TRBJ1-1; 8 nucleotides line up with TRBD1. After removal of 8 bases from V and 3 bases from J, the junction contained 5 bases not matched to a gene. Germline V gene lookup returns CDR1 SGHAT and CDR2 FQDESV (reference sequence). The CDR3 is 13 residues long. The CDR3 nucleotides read TGTGCCAGCCGGAGGACAGGGCACACTGAAGCTTTCTTT. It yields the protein CASRRTGHTEAFF. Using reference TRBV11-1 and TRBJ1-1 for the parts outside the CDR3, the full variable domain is EAEVAQSPRYKITEKSQAVAFWCDPISGHATLYWYRQILGQGPELLVQFQDESVVDDSQLPKDRFSAERLKGVDSTLKIQPAELGDSAMYLCASRRTGHTEAFFGQGTRLTVV.